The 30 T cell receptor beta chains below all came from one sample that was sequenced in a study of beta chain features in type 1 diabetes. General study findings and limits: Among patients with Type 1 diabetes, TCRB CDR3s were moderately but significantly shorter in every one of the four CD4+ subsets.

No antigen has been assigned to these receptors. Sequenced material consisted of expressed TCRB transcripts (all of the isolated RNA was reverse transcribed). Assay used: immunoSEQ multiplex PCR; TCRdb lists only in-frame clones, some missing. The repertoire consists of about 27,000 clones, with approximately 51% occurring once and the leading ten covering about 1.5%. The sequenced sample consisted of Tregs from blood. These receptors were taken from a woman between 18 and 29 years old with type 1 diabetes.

The CDR3 DNA follows: TGTGCCAGCTCACGGTTTCCAACTAGCGGAGCCCGCACAGATACGCAGTATTTT. Translated: CASSRFPTSGARTDTQYF. This sequence joins TRBV18 and TRBJ2-3; 8 bases map to TRBD2. CDR3 size: 18 residues. The germline CDR1 and CDR2 sequences are KGHSH and LQKENI. The junction had 13 bases not matched to a gene; V was cut back by 4 bases and J by 1 base.

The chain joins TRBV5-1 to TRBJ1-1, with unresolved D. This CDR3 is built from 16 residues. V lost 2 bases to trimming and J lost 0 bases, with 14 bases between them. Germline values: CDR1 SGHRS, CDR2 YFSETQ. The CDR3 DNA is TGCGCCAGCAGCTTCGGGTATTCGGCGATGAACACTGAAGCTTTCTTT. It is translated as CASSFGYSAMNTEAFF.

The CDR3 sequence: CASSLRVTGGYEQYF. DNA of the CDR3: TGTGCCAGCAGCTTAAGGGTGACAGGGGGCTACGAGCAGTACTTC. V and J are TRBV7-6 and TRBJ2-7; 9 bases align to TRBD1. This CDR3 spans 15 amino acids. Trimming took 2 bases from V and 3 from J; bases not matched to a gene: 5. Germline lookup yields CDR1 SGHVS and CDR2 FNYEAQ.

The DNA of the CDR3 is TGTGCCAGCAGCCCCCCGTCGGATACGCAGTATTTT. Translation gives CASSPPSDTQYF. The chain has TRBV7-4 and TRBJ2-3; D not certain. CDR3 length: 12 amino acids. Trimming cost V 5 bases and J 6 bases, with 9 bases left between them. CDR1 SGHVT and CDR2 SQSDAQ come from the germline V gene.

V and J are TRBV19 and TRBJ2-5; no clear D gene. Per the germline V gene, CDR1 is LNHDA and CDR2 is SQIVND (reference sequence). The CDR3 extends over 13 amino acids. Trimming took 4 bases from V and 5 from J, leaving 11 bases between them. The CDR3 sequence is CASSTRPRETQYF. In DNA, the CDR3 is TGTGCCAGTAGTACGCGCCCACGGGAGACCCAGTACTTC.

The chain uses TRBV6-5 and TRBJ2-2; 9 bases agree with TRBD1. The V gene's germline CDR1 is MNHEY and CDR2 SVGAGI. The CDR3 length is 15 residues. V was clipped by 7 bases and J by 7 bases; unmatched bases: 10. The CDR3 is CASTIRGQGNGELFF. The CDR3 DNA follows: TGTGCCAGCACTATCCGGGGACAGGGTAACGGGGAGCTGTTTTTT.

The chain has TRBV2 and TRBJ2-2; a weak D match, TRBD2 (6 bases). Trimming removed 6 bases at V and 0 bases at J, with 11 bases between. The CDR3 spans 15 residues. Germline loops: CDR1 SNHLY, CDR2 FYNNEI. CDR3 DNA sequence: TGTGCCAGCAGCCAGACTAGTTCGAACACCGGGGAGCTGTTTTTT. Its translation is CASSQTSSNTGELFF.

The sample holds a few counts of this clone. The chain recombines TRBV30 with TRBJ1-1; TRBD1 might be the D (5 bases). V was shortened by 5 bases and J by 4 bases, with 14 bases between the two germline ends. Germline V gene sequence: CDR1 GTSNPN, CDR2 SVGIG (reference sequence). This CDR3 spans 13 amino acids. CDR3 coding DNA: TGTGCCTGGGGGGGAGGAGGGAGCACTGAAGCTTTCTTT. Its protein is CAWGGGGSTEAFF.

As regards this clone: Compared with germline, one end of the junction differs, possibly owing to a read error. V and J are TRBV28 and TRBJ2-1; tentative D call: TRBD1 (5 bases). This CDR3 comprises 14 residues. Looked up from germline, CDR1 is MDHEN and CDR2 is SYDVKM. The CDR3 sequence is CASSLRAGYNEQFF. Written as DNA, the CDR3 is TGTGCCAGTAGTTTGCGTGCAGGGTACAATGAGCAGTTCTTC.

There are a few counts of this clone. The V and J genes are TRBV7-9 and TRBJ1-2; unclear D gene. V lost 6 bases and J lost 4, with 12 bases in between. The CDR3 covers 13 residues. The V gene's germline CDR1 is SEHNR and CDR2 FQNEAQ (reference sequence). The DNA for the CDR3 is TGTGCCAGCAGGGGAGAAACAGTCTATGGCTACACCTTC. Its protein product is CASRGETVYGYTF.

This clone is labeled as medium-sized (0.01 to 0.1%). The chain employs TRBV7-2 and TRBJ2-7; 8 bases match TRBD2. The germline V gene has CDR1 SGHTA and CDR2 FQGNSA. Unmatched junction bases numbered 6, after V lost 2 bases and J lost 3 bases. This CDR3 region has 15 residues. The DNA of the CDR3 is TGTGCCAGCAGCTTATCTTCGGGAGGGGGCTACGAGCAGTACTTC. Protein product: CASSLSSGGGYEQYF.

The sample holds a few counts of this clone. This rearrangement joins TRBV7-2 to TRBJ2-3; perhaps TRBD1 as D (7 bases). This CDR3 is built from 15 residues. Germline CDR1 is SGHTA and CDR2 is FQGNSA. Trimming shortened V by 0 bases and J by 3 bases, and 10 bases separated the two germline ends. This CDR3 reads CASSLARDSTDTQYF. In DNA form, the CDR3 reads TGTGCCAGCAGCTTAGCGCGGGACAGTACAGATACGCAGTATTTT.

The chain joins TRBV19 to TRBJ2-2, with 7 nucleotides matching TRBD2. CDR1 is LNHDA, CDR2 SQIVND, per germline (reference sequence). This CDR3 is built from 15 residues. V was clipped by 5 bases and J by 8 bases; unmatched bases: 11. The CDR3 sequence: CASSPLGGVAGELFF. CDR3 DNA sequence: TGTGCCAGTAGTCCGTTGGGGGGGGTCGCGGGGGAGCTGTTTTTT.

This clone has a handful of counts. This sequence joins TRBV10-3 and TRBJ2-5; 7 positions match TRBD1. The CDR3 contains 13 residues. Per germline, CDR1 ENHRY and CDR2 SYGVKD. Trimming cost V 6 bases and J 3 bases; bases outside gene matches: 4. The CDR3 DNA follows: TGTGCCATCAGCAAAGACAGGGAAGAGACCCAGTACTTC. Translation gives CAISKDREETQYF.

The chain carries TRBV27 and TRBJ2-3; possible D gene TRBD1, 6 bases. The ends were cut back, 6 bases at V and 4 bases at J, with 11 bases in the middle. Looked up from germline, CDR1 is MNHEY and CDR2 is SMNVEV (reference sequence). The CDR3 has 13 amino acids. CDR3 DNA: TGTGCCAGCAGCCAGGGGCTTGCAGATACGCAGTATTTT. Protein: CASSQGLADTQYF.

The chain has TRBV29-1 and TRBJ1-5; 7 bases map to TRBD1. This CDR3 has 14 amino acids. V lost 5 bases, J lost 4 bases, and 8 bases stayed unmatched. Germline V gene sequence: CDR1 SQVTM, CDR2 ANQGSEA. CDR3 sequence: CSVSTGPMNQPQHF. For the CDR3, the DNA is TGCAGCGTTTCGACAGGGCCGATGAATCAGCCCCAGCATTTT.

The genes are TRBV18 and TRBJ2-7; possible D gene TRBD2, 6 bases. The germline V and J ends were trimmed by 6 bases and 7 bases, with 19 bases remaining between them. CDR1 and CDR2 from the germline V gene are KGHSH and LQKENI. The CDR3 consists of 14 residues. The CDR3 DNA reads TGTGCCAGCTCCCCCGGTCATCGGGGGTTGGAGCAGTACTTC. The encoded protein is CASSPGHRGLEQYF.

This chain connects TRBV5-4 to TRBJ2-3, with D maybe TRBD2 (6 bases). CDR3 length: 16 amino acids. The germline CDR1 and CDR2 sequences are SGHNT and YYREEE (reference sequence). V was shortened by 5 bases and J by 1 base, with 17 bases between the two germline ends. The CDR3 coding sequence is TGTGCCAGCAGTCAGAGGACCGGGAGCCGCACAGATACGCAGTATTTT. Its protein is CASSQRTGSRTDTQYF.

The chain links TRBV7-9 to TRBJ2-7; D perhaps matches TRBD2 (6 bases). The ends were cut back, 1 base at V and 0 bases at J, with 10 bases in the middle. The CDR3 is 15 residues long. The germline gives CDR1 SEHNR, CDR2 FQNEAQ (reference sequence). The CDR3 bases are TGTGCCAGCAGCTTAGTAATCGGGAGCTCCTACGAGCAGTACTTC. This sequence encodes CASSLVIGSSYEQYF.

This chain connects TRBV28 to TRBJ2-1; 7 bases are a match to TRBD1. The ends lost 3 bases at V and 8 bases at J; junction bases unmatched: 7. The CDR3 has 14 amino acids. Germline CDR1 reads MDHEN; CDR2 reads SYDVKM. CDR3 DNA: TGTGCCAGCAGTTTTCCCGACAGGGTGCATGAGCAGTTCTTC. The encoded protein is CASSFPDRVHEQFF.

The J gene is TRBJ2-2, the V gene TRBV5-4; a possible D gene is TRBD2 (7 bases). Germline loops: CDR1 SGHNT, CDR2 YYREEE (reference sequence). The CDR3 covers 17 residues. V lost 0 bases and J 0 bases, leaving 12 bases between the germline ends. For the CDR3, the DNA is TGTGCCAGCAGCTTGGGGGGGCTAGCGGCGAACACCGGGGAGCTGTTTTTT. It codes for CASSLGGLAANTGELFF.

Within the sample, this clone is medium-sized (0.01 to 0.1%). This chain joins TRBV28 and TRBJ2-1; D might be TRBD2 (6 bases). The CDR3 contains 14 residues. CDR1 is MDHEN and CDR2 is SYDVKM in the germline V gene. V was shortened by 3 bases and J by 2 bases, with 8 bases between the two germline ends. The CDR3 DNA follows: TGTGCCAGCAGTTTCGAGCGGGCCTACAATGAGCAGTTCTTC. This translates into CASSFERAYNEQFF.

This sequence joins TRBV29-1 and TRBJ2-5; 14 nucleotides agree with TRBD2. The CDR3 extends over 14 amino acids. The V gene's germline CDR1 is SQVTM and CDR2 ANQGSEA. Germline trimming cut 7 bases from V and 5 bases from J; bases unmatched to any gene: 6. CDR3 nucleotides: TGCAGCGCTGGGACTAGCGGGAGCAGGGAGACCCAGTACTTC. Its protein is CSAGTSGSRETQYF.

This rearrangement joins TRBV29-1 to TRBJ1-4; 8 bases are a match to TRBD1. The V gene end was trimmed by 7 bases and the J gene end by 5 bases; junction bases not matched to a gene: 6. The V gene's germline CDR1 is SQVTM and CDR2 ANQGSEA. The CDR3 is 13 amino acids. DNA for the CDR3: TGCAGCGGGAGACAGGGGCTCAATGAAAAACTGTTTTTT. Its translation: CSGRQGLNEKLFF.

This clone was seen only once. This chain's CDR3 is CAWSAGQGGLKETQYF. CDR3 in DNA: TGTGCCTGGAGTGCTGGGCAGGGCGGATTGAAAGAGACCCAGTACTTC. V and J are TRBV30 and TRBJ2-5; possibly TRBD1 for D (5 bases). V lost 1 base to trimming and J lost 3 bases, with 18 bases between them. The germline V gene encodes CDR1 GTSNPN and CDR2 SVGIG (reference sequence). CDR3 size: 16 residues.

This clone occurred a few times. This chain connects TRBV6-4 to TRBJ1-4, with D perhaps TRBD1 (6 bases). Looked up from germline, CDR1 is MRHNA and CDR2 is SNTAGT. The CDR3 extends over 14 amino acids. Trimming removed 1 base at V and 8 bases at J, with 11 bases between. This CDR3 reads CASSDLGAEEKLFF. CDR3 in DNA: TGTGCCAGCAGTGACTTGGGGGCTGAAGAAAAACTGTTTTTT.

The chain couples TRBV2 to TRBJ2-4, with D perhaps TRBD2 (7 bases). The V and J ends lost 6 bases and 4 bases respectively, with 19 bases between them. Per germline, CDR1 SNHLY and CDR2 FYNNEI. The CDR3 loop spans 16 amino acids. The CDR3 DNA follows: TGTGCCAGCAGCGCCAAGGGGGGAGGGATTAAAAACATTCAGTACTTC. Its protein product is CASSAKGGGIKNIQYF.

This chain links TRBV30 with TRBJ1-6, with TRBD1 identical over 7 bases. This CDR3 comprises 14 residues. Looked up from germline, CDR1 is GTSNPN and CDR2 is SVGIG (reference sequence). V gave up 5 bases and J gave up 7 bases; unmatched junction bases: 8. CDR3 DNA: TGTGCCTGGGATCTCGGGACAGCCAATTCACCCCTCCACTTT. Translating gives CAWDLGTANSPLHF.

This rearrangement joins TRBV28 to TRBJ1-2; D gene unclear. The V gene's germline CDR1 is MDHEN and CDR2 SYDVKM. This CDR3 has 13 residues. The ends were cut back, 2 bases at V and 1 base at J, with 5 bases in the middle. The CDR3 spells CASSLGSNYGYTF. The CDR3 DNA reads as TGTGCCAGCAGTTTAGGGAGTAACTATGGCTACACCTTC.

For the CDR3, the DNA is TGTGCCAGCAGCTTGGGCCGGGACAGTTCCTACGAGCAGTACTTC. This gives the protein CASSLGRDSSYEQYF. The genes are TRBV5-4 and TRBJ2-7; 7 bases are shared with TRBD1. This CDR3 region has 15 residues. V shed 0 bases, J shed 1 base, and the junction held 4 bases outside the gene matches. Germline CDR1 reads SGHNT; CDR2 reads YYREEE (reference sequence).